Below are 27 T cell receptor beta chains sequenced from a single sample in a study of early T cells in non-severe SARS-CoV-2 infection. MiXCR, applied by TCRdb to the 5' RACE reads, yields one record per CDR3 protein. The data contain about 10,000 distinct CDR3 sequences, approximately 4.4% of them singletons. The material sequenced was whole blood. The receptor set was obtained from an adult who was a healthcare worker with PCR-confirmed SARS-CoV-2 infection or an uninfected control (not recorded which).

This clonotype was recorded many times. The chain has TRBV29-1 and TRBJ1-4; D call uncertain. V was shortened by 5 bases and J by 0 bases, with 7 bases between the two germline ends. The CDR3 consists of 13 residues. Germline V gene sequence: CDR1 SQVTM, CDR2 ANQGSEA. The CDR3 DNA reads TGCAGCGTTTACAGTGCAACTAATGAAAAACTGTTTTTT. Its protein is CSVYSATNEKLFF.

The V and J genes are TRBV12-3 or TRBV12-4 and TRBJ1-5; D perhaps matches TRBD1 (6 bases). V shed 3 bases and J shed 2 bases, with 8 bases lying between them. The CDR3 spans 14 residues. The DNA for the CDR3 is TGTGCCAGCAGTTTGGGGGCGGGCAATCAGCCCCAGCATTTT. Encoded protein: CASSLGAGNQPQHF.

This clonotype was counted only a few times. This sequence joins TRBV7-8 and TRBJ1-2; TRBD1 is a possible D gene (5 bases). V was trimmed by 5 bases and J by 8 bases, leaving 18 bases between them. This CDR3 contains 14 residues. The V gene's germline CDR1 is SGHVS and CDR2 FQNEAQ. The CDR3 coding sequence is TGTGCCAGCAGCCCTAATCGGGACTCCAGGGGCTACACCTTC. Protein: CASSPNRDSRGYTF.

This clonotype was counted many times. The chain links TRBV4-2 to TRBJ1-6; D is unresolved. Germline V gene lookup returns CDR1 LGHNA and CDR2 YNFKEQ. Between the trimmed V and J ends, which lost 0 bases and 6 bases, there was a span of 18 bases. The CDR3 has 18 amino acids. CDR3 residues: CASSQDYLGQTFNSPLHF. The CDR3 bases are TGTGCCAGCAGCCAAGATTATTTAGGGCAGACCTTTAATTCACCCCTCCACTTT.

This clonotype is medium-sized (0.01 to 0.1%) by share. CDR3 loop: CASSEGGRIEAFF. The CDR3 DNA reads TGCGCCAGCAGCGAGGGGGGGCGGATCGAAGCTTTCTTT. The chain is built from TRBV10-2 and TRBJ1-1, with D possibly TRBD1 on 6 matching bases. This CDR3 has 13 residues. The germline V gene encodes CDR1 WSHSY and CDR2 SAAADI. V was pared by 6 bases and J by 8 bases, with 16 bases between.

In its sample, this clonotype was seen many times. This rearrangement joins TRBV11-2 to TRBJ2-6, with a weak D call TRBD1 (6 bases). The CDR3 is 16 residues long. The germline V and J ends were trimmed by 5 bases and 0 bases, with 11 bases remaining between them. Germline CDR1 SGHAT, CDR2 FQNNGV. The CDR3 loop reads CASSINRASGANVLTF. In DNA, the CDR3 is TGTGCCAGCAGCATAAACAGGGCCTCTGGGGCCAACGTCCTGACTTTC.

This clonotype has at least ten counts. V is TRBV16 and J is TRBJ2-7, with D possibly matching TRBD1 (5 bases). Germline V lookup: CDR1 KGHSY, CDR2 FQNENV. The CDR3 has 15 residues. Trimming shortened V by 6 bases and J by 3 bases, and 18 bases separated the two germline ends. CDR3 DNA sequence: TGTGCCAGCAGTCAAGAGGCAGGGCGCCTCTACGAGCAGTACTTC. It is translated as CASSQEAGRLYEQYF.

The chain carries TRBV29-1 and TRBJ1-6, with 8 nucleotides matching TRBD1. The germline gives CDR1 SQVTM, CDR2 ANQGSEA. The V segment lost 4 bases and the J segment 9 bases; nucleotides outside the gene matches: 14. The CDR3 runs 16 residues. The CDR3 DNA reads as TGCAGCGTTGCCGAGGCGGGGGCAGGGGGCATTTCACCCCTCCACTTT. This gives the protein CSVAEAGAGGISPLHF.

This clonotype was seen at least ten times. V gene TRBV5-1 combines with J gene TRBJ2-3; D is unresolved. The CDR3 loop spans 14 amino acids. CDR1 SGHRS and CDR2 YFSETQ come from the germline V gene. The V end was cut by 6 bases, the J end by 2 bases, with 13 bases between. The CDR3 here is CASMDGSHTDTQYF. The CDR3 nucleotides read TGCGCCAGCATGGACGGCAGCCACACAGATACGCAGTATTTT.

This clonotype came up a few times. The V and J genes are TRBV25-1 and TRBJ2-5, with D possibly matching TRBD1 (7 bases). CDR1 is MGHDK, CDR2 SYGVNS, per germline. There are 13 residues in the CDR3. V was trimmed by 10 bases and J by 3 bases, leaving 15 bases between them. CDR3 region: CATGPGGKETQYF. The CDR3 DNA reads TGTGCCACCGGTCCAGGGGGGAAAGAGACCCAGTACTTC.

The sample holds many counts of this clonotype. The chain carries TRBV12-5 and TRBJ2-1; D remains unclear. Germline V gene data show CDR1 as LGHNT and CDR2 as FRNRAP. V lost 1 base and J 14 bases, leaving 9 bases between the germline ends. This CDR3 contains 11 residues. The CDR3 here is CASGLAWTKFF. The CDR3 nucleotides are TGTGCTAGTGGTTTGGCCTGGACGAAGTTCTTC. Full variable domain (missing parts from reference TRBV12-5 and TRBJ2-1): DARVTQTPRHKVTEMGQEVTMRCQPILGHNTVFWYRQTMMQGLELLAYFRNRAPLDDSGMPKDRFSAEMPDATLATLKIQPSEPRDSAVYFCASGLAWTKFFGPGTRLTVL.

This clonotype has ten or more counts. The chain uses TRBV14 and TRBJ1-1; D gene ambiguous. Germline V lookup: CDR1 SGHDN, CDR2 FVKESK. CDR3 length: 13 amino acids. V was trimmed by 4 bases and J by 1 base, leaving 7 bases between them. The CDR3 DNA reads TGTGCCAGCAGCCGCGTCTGGAACACTGAAGCTTTCTTT. Translating gives CASSRVWNTEAFF. Combining the CDR3 with reference TRBV14 and TRBJ1-1 gives the whole variable domain EAGVTQFPSHSVIEKGQTVTLRCDPISGHDNLYWYRRVMGKEIKFLLHFVKESKQDESGMPNNRFLAERTGGTYSTLKVQPAELEDSGVYFCASSRVWNTEAFFGQGTRLTVV.

The chain uses TRBV27 and TRBJ2-5; D perhaps matches TRBD2 (6 bases). The germline V and J ends were trimmed by 8 bases and 1 base, with 11 bases remaining between them. CDR3 length: 13 amino acids. Germline values: CDR1 MNHEY, CDR2 SMNVEV (reference sequence). This chain's CDR3 is CASGGLLQETQYF. CDR3 bases: TGTGCCAGCGGGGGACTCCTCCAAGAGACCCAGTACTTC.

Ten or more counts support this clonotype. The CDR3 reads CASSPRDMNTEAFF. In DNA form, the CDR3 reads TGTGCCAGCTCACCGAGGGACATGAACACTGAAGCTTTCTTT. The rearrangement links TRBV18 to TRBJ1-1; TRBD1 is a possible D gene (6 bases). V was pared by 3 bases and J by 0 bases, with 8 bases between. The CDR3 runs 14 residues. Germline V lookup: CDR1 KGHSH, CDR2 LQKENI.

The chain uses TRBV12-3 or TRBV12-4 and TRBJ2-1; D is ambiguous. This CDR3 contains 14 residues. With 5 bases removed from V and 4 bases from J, the gap between germline ends came to 12 bases. The CDR3 reads CASSLSESYNEQFF. In DNA form, the CDR3 reads TGTGCCAGCAGTCTCTCTGAGTCTTACAATGAGCAGTTCTTC.

This clonotype was recorded a few times. The chain couples TRBV11-2 to TRBJ2-2; 7 nucleotides match TRBD1. CDR1 SGHAT and CDR2 FQNNGV come from the germline V gene. The CDR3 sequence is 15 residues long. Germline trimming cut 3 bases from V and 6 bases from J; bases unmatched to any gene: 7. CDR3 nucleotides: TGTGCCAGCAGCTTCGACAGGGCGTCCGCCGGGGAGCTGTTTTTT. Its translation is CASSFDRASAGELFF.

This clonotype appeared many times. J is TRBJ1-4 and V is TRBV7-8; D not resolved. This CDR3 is 14 amino acids long. Germline V gene lookup returns CDR1 SGHVS and CDR2 FQNEAQ. V dropped 5 bases and J dropped 2 bases, with 9 bases sitting between them. Here the CDR3 DNA reads TGTGCCAGCAGCCAGTCACGGACTAATGAAAAACTGTTTTTT. It codes for CASSQSRTNEKLFF. The entire variable domain, with the rest obtained from reference TRBV7-8 and TRBJ1-4, is as follows: GAGVSQSPRYKVAKRGQDVALRCDPISGHVSLFWYQQALGQGPEFLTYFQNEAQLDKSGLPSDRFFAERPEGSVSTLKIQRTQQEDSAVYLCASSQSRTNEKLFFGSGTQLSVL.

This clonotype was seen only a few times. The chain's CDR3 is CSAGYGEAFF. The DNA of the CDR3 is TGCAGTGCTGGTTATGGTGAAGCTTTCTTT. The chain employs TRBV20-1 and TRBJ1-1; D gene uncertain. V lost 5 bases, J lost 7 bases, and 8 bases lay in between. Germline-derived CDR1 and CDR2 are DFQATT and SNEGSKA (reference sequence). The CDR3 has 10 residues.

At least ten counts were recorded for this clonotype. The V and J genes are TRBV5-1 and TRBJ2-2; D might be TRBD1 (5 bases). The CDR3 totals 15 residues. V was cut by 1 base and J by 4 bases, with 11 bases left in between. The germline gives CDR1 SGHRS, CDR2 YFSETQ. CDR3 DNA: TGCGCCAGCAGCTTGTTCGGACAAATCACCGGGGAGCTGTTTTTT. Translation gives CASSLFGQITGELFF.

Turning to this clonotype: The germline gene is not matched at one end of the junction; a read error may be the cause. The chain employs TRBV6-6 and TRBJ1-1; D is perhaps TRBD1 (5 bases). The length of the CDR3 is 15 residues. Germline lookup yields CDR1 MNHNY and CDR2 SVGAGI (reference sequence). The CDR3 here is CASCYPGGTGTEAFF. In nucleotides, the CDR3 is TGTGCCAGCTGTTACCCAGGAGGGACGGGCACTGAAGCTTTCTTT.

This clonotype was detected ten times or more. V and J are TRBV20-1 and TRBJ2-4; TRBD1 agrees at 8 bases. This CDR3 is built from 14 residues. Per germline, CDR1 DFQATT and CDR2 SNEGSKA (reference sequence). V dropped 6 bases and J dropped 6; count of bases not matched to a gene: 10. CDR3 sequence: CSAETGVEVNIQYF. CDR3 coding DNA: TGCAGTGCGGAGACAGGGGTCGAGGTAAACATTCAGTACTTC.

This clonotype is medium-sized within its sample. This chain connects TRBV6-5 to TRBJ2-7; 15 positions agree with TRBD2. The V gene end was trimmed by 0 bases and the J gene end by 2 bases; junction bases not matched to a gene: 5. The CDR3 runs 18 residues. Germline CDR1 MNHEY, CDR2 SVGAGI. The CDR3 is CASSYSGTSGGRTYEQYF. CDR3 DNA: TGTGCCAGCAGTTACTCTGGGACTAGCGGGGGGCGAACCTACGAGCAGTACTTC.

In its sample, this clonotype was seen a few times. The gene calls are TRBV18 and TRBJ1-1, with D possibly matching TRBD1 (6 bases). The CDR3 covers 13 residues. Trimming took 6 bases from V and 7 from J, leaving 15 bases between them. The germline V gene encodes CDR1 KGHSH and CDR2 LQKENI. In DNA form, the CDR3 reads TGTGCCAGCTCCCACAGGGCAGAGCATGAAGCTTTCTTT. Protein: CASSHRAEHEAFF.

This clonotype came up a few times. The chain links TRBV5-1 to TRBJ2-2; D gene unclear. Germline-derived CDR1 and CDR2 are SGHRS and YFSETQ. V lost 0 bases, J lost 3 bases, and 3 bases lay in between. CDR3 length equals 13 residues. The CDR3 DNA reads as TGCGCCAGCAGCTTGGAATACACCGGGGAGCTGTTTTTT. It specifies CASSLEYTGELFF.

This clonotype is judged medium-sized. This chain links TRBV25-1 with TRBJ2-6; no firm D call. The ends were cut back, 8 bases at V and 6 bases at J, with 8 bases in the middle. There are 12 residues in the CDR3. The germline CDR1 and CDR2 sequences are MGHDK and SYGVNS. The DNA for the CDR3 is TGTGCCAGCGGCCCGCCGGCCAACGTCCTGACTTTC. This sequence encodes CASGPPANVLTF. Variable domain in full (rest from reference TRBV25-1 and TRBJ2-6): EADIYQTPRYLVIGTGKKITLECSQTMGHDKMYWYQQDPGMELHLIHYSYGVNSTEKGDLSSESTVSRIRTEHFPLTLESARPSHTSQYLCASGPPANVLTFGAGSRLTVL.

This clonotype has a handful of counts. The chain carries TRBV20-1 and TRBJ1-2, with TRBD1 matching 10 bases. Per the germline V gene, CDR1 is DFQATT and CDR2 is SNEGSKA (reference sequence). The CDR3 has 14 amino acids. The J segment lost 8 bases and the V segment lost 3 bases, leaving 9 bases of the junction unmatched. The CDR3 protein is CSARPDRGFLGYTF. Written as DNA, the CDR3 is TGCAGTGCTAGGCCGGACAGGGGGTTTCTCGGCTACACCTTC.

This clonotype was recorded at least ten times. The chain couples TRBV5-1 to TRBJ2-5; TRBD2 might be the D (5 bases). The CDR3 contains 13 residues. V lost 2 bases to trimming and J lost 4 bases, with 9 bases between them. Germline V lookup: CDR1 SGHRS, CDR2 YFSETQ. Here the CDR3 DNA reads TGCGCCAGCAGCTTAGCAGGAGGAGAGACCCAGTACTTC. This translates into CASSLAGGETQYF.